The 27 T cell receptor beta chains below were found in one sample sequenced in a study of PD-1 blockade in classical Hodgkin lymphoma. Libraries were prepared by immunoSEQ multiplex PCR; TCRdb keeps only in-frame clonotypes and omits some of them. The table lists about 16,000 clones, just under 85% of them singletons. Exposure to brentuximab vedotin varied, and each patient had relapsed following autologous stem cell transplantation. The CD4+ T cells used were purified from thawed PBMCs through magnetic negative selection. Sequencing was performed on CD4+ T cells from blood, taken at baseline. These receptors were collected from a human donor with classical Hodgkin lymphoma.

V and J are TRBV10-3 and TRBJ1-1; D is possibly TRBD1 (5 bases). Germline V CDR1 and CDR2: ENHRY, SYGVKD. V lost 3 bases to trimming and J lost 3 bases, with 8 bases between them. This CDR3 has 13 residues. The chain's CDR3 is CAISDRADTEAFF. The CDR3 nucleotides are TGTGCCATCAGTGACAGGGCGGACACTGAAGCTTTCTTT.

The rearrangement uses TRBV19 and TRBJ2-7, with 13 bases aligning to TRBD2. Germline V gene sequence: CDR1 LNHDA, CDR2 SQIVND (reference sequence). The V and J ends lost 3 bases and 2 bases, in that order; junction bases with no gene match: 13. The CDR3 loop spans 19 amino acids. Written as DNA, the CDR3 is TGTGCCAGTAGTATTAGGGGAAGAACCGGGACTAGCGGGACCTACGAGCAGTACTTC. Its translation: CASSIRGRTGTSGTYEQYF.

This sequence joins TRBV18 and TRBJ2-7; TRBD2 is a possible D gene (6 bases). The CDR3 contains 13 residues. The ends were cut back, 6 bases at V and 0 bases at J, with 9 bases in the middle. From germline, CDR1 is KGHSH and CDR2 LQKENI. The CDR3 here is CASSPGSSYEQYF. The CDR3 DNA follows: TGTGCCAGCTCTCCCGGGAGCTCCTACGAGCAGTACTTC.

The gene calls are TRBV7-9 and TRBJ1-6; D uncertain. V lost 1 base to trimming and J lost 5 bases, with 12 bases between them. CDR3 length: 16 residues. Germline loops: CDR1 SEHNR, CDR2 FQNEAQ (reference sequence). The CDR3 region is CASSLGSGFDNSPLHF. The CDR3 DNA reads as TGTGCCAGCAGCTTAGGAAGTGGATTCGATAATTCACCCCTCCACTTT.

Here the CDR3 DNA reads TGTGCCAGCTCACCACCCGGATTTCGGGACACCGGGGAGCTGTTTTTT. Residues: CASSPPGFRDTGELFF. The V call is TRBV18, the J call TRBJ2-2; D remains unclear. Trimming stripped 0 bases from V and 3 bases from J, with 11 bases between. Germline lookup yields CDR1 KGHSH and CDR2 LQKENI. The CDR3 runs to 16 residues.

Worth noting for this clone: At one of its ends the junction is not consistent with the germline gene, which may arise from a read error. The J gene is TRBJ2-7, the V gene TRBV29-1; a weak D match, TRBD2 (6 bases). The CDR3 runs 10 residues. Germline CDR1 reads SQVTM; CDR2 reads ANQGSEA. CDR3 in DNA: TGTGGGGGAGGCCCCTACGAGCAGTACTTC. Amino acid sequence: CGGGPYEQYF.

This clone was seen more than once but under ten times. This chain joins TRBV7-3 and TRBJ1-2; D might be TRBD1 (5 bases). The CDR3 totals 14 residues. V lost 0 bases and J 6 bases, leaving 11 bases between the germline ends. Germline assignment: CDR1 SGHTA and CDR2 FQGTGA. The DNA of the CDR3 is TGTGCCAGCAGCTTAACGTCCGGGACCCATGGCTACACCTTC. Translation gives CASSLTSGTHGYTF.

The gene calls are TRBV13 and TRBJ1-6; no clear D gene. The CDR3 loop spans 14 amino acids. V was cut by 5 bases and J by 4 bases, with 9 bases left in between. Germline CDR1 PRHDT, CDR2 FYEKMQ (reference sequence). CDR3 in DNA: TGTGCCAGCAGCCGCACATCTTATAATTCACCCCTCCACTTT. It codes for CASSRTSYNSPLHF.

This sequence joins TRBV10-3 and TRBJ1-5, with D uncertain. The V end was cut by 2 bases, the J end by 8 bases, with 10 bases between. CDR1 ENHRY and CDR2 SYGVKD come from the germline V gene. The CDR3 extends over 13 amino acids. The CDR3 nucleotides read TGTGCCATCAGTGAGACAGAGTTTGAGCCCCAGCATTTT. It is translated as CAISETEFEPQHF.

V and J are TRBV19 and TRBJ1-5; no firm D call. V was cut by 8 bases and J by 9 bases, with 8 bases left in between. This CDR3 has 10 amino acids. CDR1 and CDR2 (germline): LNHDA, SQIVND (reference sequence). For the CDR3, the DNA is TGTGCCAGTGGTGTACTGCCCCAGCATTTT. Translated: CASGVLPQHF.

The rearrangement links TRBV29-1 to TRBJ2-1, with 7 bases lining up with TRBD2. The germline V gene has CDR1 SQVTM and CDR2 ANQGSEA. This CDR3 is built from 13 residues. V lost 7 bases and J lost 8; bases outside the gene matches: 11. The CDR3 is CSGTRMNFYEQFF. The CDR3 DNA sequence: TGCAGCGGGACTAGGATGAATTTCTATGAGCAGTTCTTC.

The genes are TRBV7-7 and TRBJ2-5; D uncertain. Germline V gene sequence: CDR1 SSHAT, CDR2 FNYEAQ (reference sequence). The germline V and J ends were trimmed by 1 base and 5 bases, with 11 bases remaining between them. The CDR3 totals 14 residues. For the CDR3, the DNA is TGTGCCAGCAGCTTAGAAGGGATCTCTGAGACCCAGTACTTC. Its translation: CASSLEGISETQYF. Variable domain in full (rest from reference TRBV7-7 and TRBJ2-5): GAGVSQSPRYKVTKRGQDVTLRCDPISSHATLYWYQQALGQGPEFLTYFNYEAQPDKSGLPSDRFSAERPEGSISTLTIQRTEQRDSAMYRCASSLEGISETQYFGPGTRLLVL.

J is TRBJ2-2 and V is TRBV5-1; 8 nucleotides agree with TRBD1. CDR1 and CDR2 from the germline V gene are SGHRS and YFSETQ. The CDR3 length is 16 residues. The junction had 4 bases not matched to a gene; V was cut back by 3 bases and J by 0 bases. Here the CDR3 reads CASSWDRNPNTGELFF. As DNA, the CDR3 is TGCGCCAGCAGCTGGGACAGGAACCCGAACACCGGGGAGCTGTTTTTT.

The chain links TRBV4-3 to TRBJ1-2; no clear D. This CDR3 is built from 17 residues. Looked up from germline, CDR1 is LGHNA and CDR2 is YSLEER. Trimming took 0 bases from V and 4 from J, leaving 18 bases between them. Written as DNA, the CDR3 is TGCGCCAGCAGCCAAGAATTGAGCACTATAATAAGCTATGGCTACACCTTC. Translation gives CASSQELSTIISYGYTF.

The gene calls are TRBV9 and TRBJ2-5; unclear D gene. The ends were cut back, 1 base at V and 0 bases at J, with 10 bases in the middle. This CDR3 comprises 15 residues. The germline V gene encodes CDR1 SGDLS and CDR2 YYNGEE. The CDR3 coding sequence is TGTGCCAGCAGCGTACAGGCTGGGTACCAAGAGACCCAGTACTTC. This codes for CASSVQAGYQETQYF.

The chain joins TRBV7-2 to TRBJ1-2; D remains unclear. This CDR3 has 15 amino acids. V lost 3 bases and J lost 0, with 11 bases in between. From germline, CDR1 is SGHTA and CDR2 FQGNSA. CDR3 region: CASSLDVGSNYGYTF. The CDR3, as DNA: TGTGCCAGCAGCTTGGACGTGGGGTCTAACTATGGCTACACCTTC.

The CDR3 nucleotides read TGTGCCAGCAGCTTAGAGGATAATCAGCCCCAGCATTTT. Protein: CASSLEDNQPQHF. The chain couples TRBV11-1 to TRBJ1-5; no clear D. This CDR3 is built from 13 residues. Trimming cost V 1 base and J 4 bases, with 5 bases left between them. Germline loops: CDR1 SGHAT, CDR2 FQDESV (reference sequence). Based on the CDR3 plus reference TRBV11-1 and TRBJ1-5, the full variable domain is EAEVAQSPRYKITEKSQAVAFWCDPISGHATLYWYRQILGQGPELLVQFQDESVVDDSQLPKDRFSAERLKGVDSTLKIQPAELGDSAMYLCASSLEDNQPQHFGDGTRLSIL.

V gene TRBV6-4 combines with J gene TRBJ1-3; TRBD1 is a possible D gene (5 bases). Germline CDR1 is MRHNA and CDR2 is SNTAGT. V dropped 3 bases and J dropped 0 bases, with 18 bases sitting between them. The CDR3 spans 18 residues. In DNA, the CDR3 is TGTGCCAGCAGTGAGGCCAGGGCGACTTTTCACTCTGGAAACACCATATATTTT. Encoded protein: CASSEARATFHSGNTIYF.

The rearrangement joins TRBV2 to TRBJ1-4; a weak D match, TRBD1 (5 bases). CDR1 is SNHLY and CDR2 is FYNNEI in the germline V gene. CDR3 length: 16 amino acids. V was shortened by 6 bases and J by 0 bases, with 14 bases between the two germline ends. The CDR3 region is CASSARVLATNEKLFF. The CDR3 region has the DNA TGTGCCAGCAGCGCCAGGGTTCTGGCAACTAATGAAAAACTGTTTTTT. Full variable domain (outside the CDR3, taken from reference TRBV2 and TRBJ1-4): EPEVTQTPSHQVTQMGQEVILRCVPISNHLYFYWYRQILGQKVEFLVSFYNNEISEKSEIFDDQFSVERPDGSNFTLKIRSTKLEDSAMYFCASSARVLATNEKLFFGSGTQLSVL.

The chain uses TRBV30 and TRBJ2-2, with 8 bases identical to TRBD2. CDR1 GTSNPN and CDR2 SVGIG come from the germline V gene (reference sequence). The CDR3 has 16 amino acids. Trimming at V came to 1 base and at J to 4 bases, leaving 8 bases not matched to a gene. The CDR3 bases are TGTGCCTGGAGTGACCCACGACTAGCGCTCACCGGGGAGCTGTTTTTT. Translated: CAWSDPRLALTGELFF.

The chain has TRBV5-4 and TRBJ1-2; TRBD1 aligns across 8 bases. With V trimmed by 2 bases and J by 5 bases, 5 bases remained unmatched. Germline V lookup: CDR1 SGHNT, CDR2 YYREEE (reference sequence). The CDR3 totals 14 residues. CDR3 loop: CASSLDGQGYGYTF. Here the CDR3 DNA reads TGTGCCAGCAGCTTAGACGGACAGGGTTATGGCTACACCTTC.

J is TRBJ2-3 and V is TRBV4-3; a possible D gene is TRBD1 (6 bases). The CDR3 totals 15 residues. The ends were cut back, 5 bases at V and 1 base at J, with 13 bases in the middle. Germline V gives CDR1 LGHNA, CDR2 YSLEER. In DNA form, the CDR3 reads TGCGCCAGCAGCAGCCGGGACACCCGCACAGATACGCAGTATTTT. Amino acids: CASSSRDTRTDTQYF.

CDR3 protein: CASGALAGFPEQFF. The CDR3, as DNA: TGTGCCAGCGGGGCTCTAGCGGGATTCCCTGAGCAGTTCTTC. V usage is TRBV11-2 and J usage is TRBJ2-1, with 9 bases that match TRBD2. J lost 9 bases, V lost 8 bases, and 11 bases had no gene match. Per the germline V gene, CDR1 is SGHAT and CDR2 is FQNNGV. This CDR3 has 14 amino acids.

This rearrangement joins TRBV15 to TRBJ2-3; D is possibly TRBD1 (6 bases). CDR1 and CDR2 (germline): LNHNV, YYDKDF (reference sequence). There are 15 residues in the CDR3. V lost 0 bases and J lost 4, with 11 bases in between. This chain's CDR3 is CATSREGAHPDTQYF. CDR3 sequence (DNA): TGTGCCACCAGCAGAGAGGGGGCTCACCCAGATACGCAGTATTTT.

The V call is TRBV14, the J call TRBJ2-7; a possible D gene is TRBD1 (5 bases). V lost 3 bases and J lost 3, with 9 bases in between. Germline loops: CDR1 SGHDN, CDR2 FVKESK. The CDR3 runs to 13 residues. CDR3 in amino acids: CASSQGPLYEQYF. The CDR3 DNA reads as TGTGCCAGCAGCCAGGGGCCCCTCTACGAGCAGTACTTC.

In nucleotides, the CDR3 is TGTGCCAGTAGTCCGACTAGCAACACAGATACGCAGTATTTT. Amino acids: CASSPTSNTDTQYF. The rearrangement links TRBV19 to TRBJ2-3; 7 nucleotides line up with TRBD2. CDR3 size: 14 residues. Trimming cost V 5 bases and J 2 bases; bases outside gene matches: 4. The germline gives CDR1 LNHDA, CDR2 SQIVND (reference sequence).

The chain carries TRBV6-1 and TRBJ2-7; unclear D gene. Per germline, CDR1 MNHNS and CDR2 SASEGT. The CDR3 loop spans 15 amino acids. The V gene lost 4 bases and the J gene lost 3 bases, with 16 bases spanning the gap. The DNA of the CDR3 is TGTGCCAGCAGTGTCTCTTCCGCGGCCCACTACGAGCAGTACTTC. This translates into CASSVSSAAHYEQYF.